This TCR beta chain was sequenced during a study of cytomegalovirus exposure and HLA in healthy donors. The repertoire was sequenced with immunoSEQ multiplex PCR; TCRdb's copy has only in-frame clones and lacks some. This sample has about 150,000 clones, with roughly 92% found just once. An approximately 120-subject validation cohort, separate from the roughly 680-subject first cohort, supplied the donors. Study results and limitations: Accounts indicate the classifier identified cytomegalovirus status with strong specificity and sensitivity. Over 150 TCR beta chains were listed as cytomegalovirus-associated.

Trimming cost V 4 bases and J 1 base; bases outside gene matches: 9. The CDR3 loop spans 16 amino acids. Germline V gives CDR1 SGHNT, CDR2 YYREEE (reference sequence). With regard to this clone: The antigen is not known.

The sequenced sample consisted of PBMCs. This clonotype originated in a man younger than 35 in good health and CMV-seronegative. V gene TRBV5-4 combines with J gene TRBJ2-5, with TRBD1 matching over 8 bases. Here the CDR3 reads CASSTGQGGGQETQYF. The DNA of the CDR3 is TGTGCCAGCAGCACAGGACAGGGTGGGGGCCAAGAGACCCAGTACTTC. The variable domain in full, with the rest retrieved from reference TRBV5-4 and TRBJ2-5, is ETGVTQSPTHLIKTRGQQVTLRCSSQSGHNTVSWYQQALGQGPQFIFQYYREEENGRGNFPPRFSGLQFPNYSSELNVNALELDDSALYLCASSTGQGGGQETQYFGPGTRLLVL.